Each of the 15 T cell receptor beta chains below was sequenced from the same sample in a study of blood T cell repertoires in COVID-19 (dated by TCRdb to the early 2020s). The library was generated by the immunoSEQ multiplex PCR assay. TCRdb took over this immuneACCESS table, retaining in-frame rearrangements with V and J assigned. Such tables are incomplete; in checked studies, under half of the missing clones stem from an unresolved V gene, and the remainder is unexplained. This sample is represented by 200,000 to 300,000 clones; 91% of them were singletons. Just over 2.5% of the sample lies in the top ten. Sequences were obtained from peripheral blood. The receptors shown here come from a person aged 18 to 30 with COVID-19, enrolled during active disease.

The chain is built from TRBV11-2 and TRBJ2-4; weak D call: TRBD2 (5 bases). Germline values: CDR1 SGHAT, CDR2 FQNNGV. The CDR3 runs to 12 residues. V was clipped by 8 bases and J by 3 bases, with 8 bases between them. As DNA, the CDR3 is TGTGCCAGCGACGGGGACAAAAACATTCAGTACTTC. Amino acid sequence: CASDGDKNIQYF. Full variable domain (remainder filled in from reference TRBV11-2 and TRBJ2-4): EAGVAQSPRYKIIEKRQSVAFWCNPISGHATLYWYQQILGQGPKLLIQFQNNGVVDDSQLPKDRFSAERLKGVDSTLKIQPAKLEDSAVYLCASDGDKNIQYFGAGTRLSVL.

This clone occurred a few times. The chain is built from TRBV18 and TRBJ1-5, with 10 bases that match TRBD1. Unmatched junction bases numbered 7, after V lost 5 bases and J lost 3 bases. The CDR3 is 16 amino acids. The germline CDR1 and CDR2 sequences are KGHSH and LQKENI. The CDR3 DNA follows: TGTGCCAGCTCAGGTACGGGACAGGGGTTCAATCAGCCCCAGCATTTT. This translates into CASSGTGQGFNQPQHF.

The chain recombines TRBV4-2 with TRBJ2-7, with D possibly matching TRBD2 (5 bases). Between the trimmed V and J ends, which lost 4 bases and 3 bases, there was a span of 10 bases. CDR1 is LGHNA and CDR2 is YNFKEQ in the germline V gene. The CDR3 is 13 amino acids. The CDR3 DNA reads TGTGCCAGCAGCCCCCTCGGGGTCTACGAGCAGTACTTC. It codes for CASSPLGVYEQYF.

The genes are TRBV18 and TRBJ1-2; possible D gene TRBD1, 6 bases. The CDR3 totals 16 residues. Trimming pared 5 bases from V and 8 bases from J, leaving 24 bases between. The germline gives CDR1 KGHSH, CDR2 LQKENI. CDR3 in amino acids: CASSSHRLRQVRGYTF. The CDR3 nucleotides read TGTGCCAGCTCATCACACCGCTTAAGACAGGTGAGAGGCTACACCTTC.

With respect to this clone: The junction departs from germline at one end; a sequencing error may be responsible. The chain recombines TRBV28 with TRBJ2-1, with TRBD2 identical over 7 bases. The CDR3 length is 15 residues. CDR1 and CDR2 (germline): MDHEN, SYDVKM. This CDR3 reads CASSPLAPSYNGQFF. CDR3 nucleotides: TGTGCCAGCAGCCCACTAGCGCCCTCCTACAATGGGCAGTTCTTC.

The J gene is TRBJ1-6, the V gene TRBV18; D remains ambiguous. Germline V gives CDR1 KGHSH, CDR2 LQKENI. The CDR3 spans 18 residues. V shed 2 bases and J shed 0 bases, with 14 bases lying between them. For the CDR3, the DNA is TGTGCCAGCTCACCAGGACTGCTAAAGAGCTCCTATAATTCACCCCTCCACTTT. Translation: CASSPGLLKSSYNSPLHF.

The chain carries TRBV24-1 and TRBJ2-7; TRBD1 agrees at 10 bases. This CDR3 comprises 16 residues. Germline V gene data show CDR1 as KGHDR and CDR2 as SFDVKD. The J segment lost 2 bases and the V segment lost 3 bases, leaving 6 bases of the junction unmatched. The CDR3 loop is CATSDPGTGVTYEQYF. The DNA of the CDR3 is TGTGCCACCAGTGATCCCGGGACAGGGGTAACCTACGAGCAGTACTTC.

This chain joins TRBV4-2 and TRBJ2-7; 12 nucleotides match TRBD2. V shed 3 bases, J shed 1 base, and the junction held 1 base outside the gene matches. The CDR3 has 15 residues. Germline V gives CDR1 LGHNA, CDR2 YNFKEQ. CDR3 nucleotide sequence: TGTGCCAGCAGCCACCTAGCGGGAGGGTCCTACGAGCAGTACTTC. It translates to CASSHLAGGSYEQYF.

The rearrangement joins TRBV11-2 to TRBJ1-3; 8 bases are shared with TRBD1. Germline CDR1 reads SGHAT; CDR2 reads FQNNGV. This CDR3 contains 15 residues. The junction had 5 bases not matched to a gene; V was cut back by 6 bases and J by 1 base. The CDR3 sequence: CASRPGQVSGNTIYF. CDR3 coding DNA: TGTGCCAGCAGGCCGGGACAGGTTTCTGGAAACACCATATATTTT.

The chain combines TRBV7-9 with TRBJ2-7; the D gene is possibly TRBD2 (6 bases). The V gene's germline CDR1 is SEHNR and CDR2 FQNEAQ (reference sequence). The ends were cut back, 4 bases at V and 4 bases at J, with 11 bases in the middle. This CDR3 has 13 residues. The chain's CDR3 is CASSSGGFYEQYF. The CDR3, as DNA: TGTGCCAGCAGCTCTGGAGGGTTTTACGAGCAGTACTTC.

The chain uses TRBV4-3 and TRBJ2-7; possible D gene TRBD1, 6 bases. This CDR3 has 17 amino acids. Germline V CDR1 and CDR2: LGHNA, YSLEER. Trimming pared 1 base from V and 1 base from J, leaving 17 bases between. CDR3 protein: CASSQVSSGQRSYEQYF. The CDR3 DNA follows: TGCGCCAGCAGCCAAGTGTCCTCCGGACAGCGATCCTACGAGCAGTACTTC.

The chain combines TRBV28 with TRBJ2-5; D is perhaps TRBD2 (6 bases). Trimming stripped 4 bases from V and 3 bases from J, with 24 bases between. The CDR3 is made up of 18 amino acids. Per germline, CDR1 MDHEN and CDR2 SYDVKM. CDR3 sequence: CASSSGLVLGAREETQYF. The CDR3 bases are TGTGCCAGCAGTTCGGGACTTGTCCTCGGTGCACGGGAAGAGACCCAGTACTTC.

The chain combines TRBV29-1 with TRBJ1-2; 12 positions match TRBD1. The CDR3 runs 13 residues. Germline V gene sequence: CDR1 SQVTM, CDR2 ANQGSEA. With 6 bases clipped from V and 6 bases from J, the junction kept 5 bases outside the gene matches. CDR3 sequence: CSVLGQGADGYTF. CDR3 sequence (DNA): TGCAGCGTCCTGGGACAGGGGGCAGATGGCTACACCTTC. Based on the CDR3 plus reference TRBV29-1 and TRBJ1-2, the full variable domain is SAVISQKPSRDICQRGTSLTIQCQVDSQVTMMFWYRQQPGQSLTLIATANQGSEATYESGFVIDKFPISRPNLTFSTLTVSNMSPEDSSIYLCSVLGQGADGYTFGSGTRLTVV.

The rearrangement uses TRBV5-1 and TRBJ1-4; the D gene is possibly TRBD1 (6 bases). The CDR3 spans 15 residues. The V and J ends lost 0 bases and 0 bases respectively, with 6 bases between them. Germline V gene lookup returns CDR1 SGHRS and CDR2 YFSETQ. The CDR3 coding sequence is TGCGCCAGCAGCTTGGGGACAGCAACTAATGAAAAACTGTTTTTT. Translation: CASSLGTATNEKLFF.

The J gene is TRBJ2-3, the V gene TRBV18, with TRBD2 matching 9 bases. The J segment lost 11 bases and the V segment lost 3 bases, leaving 9 bases of the junction unmatched. This CDR3 contains 14 residues. Germline assignment: CDR1 KGHSH and CDR2 LQKENI. Here the CDR3 DNA reads TGTGCCAGCTCACCCCCGGGTAGCGGGAGAGTGCAGTATTTT. Its protein is CASSPPGSGRVQYF.